The next 5 T cell receptor beta chains were all read from a single sample in a study of multiple sclerosis patients with progressive multifocal leukoencephalopathy. Using immunoSEQ multiplex PCR, the repertoire was profiled, and TCRdb retains in-frame clones only, with some absent. The repertoire holds 25,000 to 35,000 clones, with 75% to 90% as singletons. This sample's time point: before natalizumab initiation. The sequencing input was PBMCs. These TCRs come from a human donor with multiple sclerosis.

The chain carries TRBV19 and TRBJ2-7, with 9 nucleotides matching TRBD1. Germline V gene sequence: CDR1 LNHDA, CDR2 SQIVND (reference sequence). With 9 bases clipped from V and 9 bases from J, the junction kept 15 bases outside the gene matches. This CDR3 spans 14 amino acids. CDR3 nucleotide sequence: TGTGCCAGCACCCGGTCCGGGACAGGGACGGCGCAGTACTTC. Protein product: CASTRSGTGTAQYF.

The chain uses TRBV28 and TRBJ2-5, with 7 bases matching TRBD2. The DNA matches TRBJ2-7 better at its end, which makes the J call doubtful. The V gene's germline CDR1 is MDHEN and CDR2 SYDVKM. The CDR3 has 19 amino acids. As DNA, the CDR3 is TGTGCCAGCAGTTCGGTCCGGAGCGGGACGACCTCGAGAAAGTCCGAGCAGTACTTC. Its translation: CASSSVRSGTTSRKSEQYF.

The chain joins TRBV19 to TRBJ1-2; D gene ambiguous. V dropped 5 bases and J dropped 4 bases, with 8 bases sitting between them. Germline V gene lookup returns CDR1 LNHDA and CDR2 SQIVND (reference sequence). The CDR3 totals 12 residues. This chain's CDR3 is CASSPGIYGYTF. In DNA form, the CDR3 reads TGTGCCAGTAGTCCCGGGATCTATGGCTACACCTTC.

The chain combines TRBV6-5 with TRBJ1-2, with a weak D call TRBD1 (6 bases). The CDR3 has 12 residues. Germline V CDR1 and CDR2: MNHEY, SVGAGI. The germline V and J ends were trimmed by 4 bases and 5 bases, with 8 bases remaining between them. CDR3 in DNA: TGTGCCAGCAGTTTACAGGGTTATGGCTACACCTTC. Translating gives CASSLQGYGYTF.

CDR3: CASSWDRGTEAFF. The CDR3 coding sequence is TGTGCCAGCAGCTGGGACAGGGGGACTGAAGCTTTCTTT. The rearrangement joins TRBV5-8 to TRBJ1-1, with 11 bases lining up with TRBD1. With 3 bases clipped from V and 5 bases from J, the junction kept 0 bases outside the gene matches. In germline, CDR1 is SGHTS, CDR2 YDEGEE. The CDR3 is made up of 13 amino acids.